What follows are 5 T cell receptor beta chains derived from one specimen sequenced in a study of T cell responses to AZD1222 COVID-19 vaccine. This table comes from immunoSEQ multiplex PCR, and its TCRdb copy is limited to in-frame clones, with some not included. The repertoire consists of about 100,000 clones, with around 87% occurring once and the leading ten covering roughly 4.2%. The source material was peripheral blood, sampled on day 0 of MenACWY control vaccination. The receptors shown here come from an adult in good health.

This sequence joins TRBV2 and TRBJ2-3; the D is unclear. The length of the CDR3 is 12 residues. Looked up from germline, CDR1 is SNHLY and CDR2 is FYNNEI. V lost 6 bases and J lost 10, with 14 bases in between. CDR3 in DNA: TGTGCCAGCAGGAGTGGGGTGAATCCGCAGTATTTT. Its protein is CASRSGVNPQYF.

The table lists this clone with a few counts. V usage is TRBV5-1 and J usage is TRBJ1-4, with TRBD1 as a possible D gene (5 bases). The CDR3 contains 19 residues. V lost 4 bases, J lost 3 bases, and 25 bases lay in between. Germline V gene lookup returns CDR1 SGHRS and CDR2 YFSETQ. CDR3 bases: TGCGCCAGCAGCCAGGGAGGGGTGATGGGAAGGACTCCTAATGAAAAACTGTTTTTT. It specifies CASSQGGVMGRTPNEKLFF.

DNA of the CDR3: TGTGCCAGCAGCCACCGACAGGGCGAGAGCGAGCAGTACTTC. Translating gives CASSHRQGESEQYF. The chain carries TRBV11-3 and TRBJ2-7; 7 bases are a match to TRBD1. The CDR3 runs 14 residues. J lost 6 bases, V lost 5 bases, and 10 bases had no gene match. Germline V gene lookup returns CDR1 SGHNT and CDR2 YENEEA.

The sample holds one count of this clone. The chain combines TRBV6-2 or TRBV6-3 with TRBJ1-1; D may be TRBD1 (6 bases). Germline CDR1 is MNHEY and CDR2 is SVGEGT. This CDR3 is 17 amino acids long. V was cut by 2 bases and J by 1 base, with 17 bases left in between. The CDR3 DNA reads TGTGCCAGCAGTTACCCCTTTGGGGGCTTGAAGAACACTGAAGCTTTCTTT. It specifies CASSYPFGGLKNTEAFF.

This chain connects TRBV7-9 to TRBJ1-4; D ambiguous. Deletions cut 1 base from V and 5 bases from J, with 14 bases between. Germline V lookup: CDR1 SEHNR, CDR2 FQNEAQ (reference sequence). The CDR3 has 16 residues. For the CDR3, the DNA is TGTGCCAGCAGCTTAGGTACGGCGGCACAGAATGAAAAACTGTTTTTT. Translating gives CASSLGTAAQNEKLFF. The variable domain in full, completed from reference TRBV7-9 and TRBJ1-4, reads DTGVSQNPRHKITKRGQNVTFRCDPISEHNRLYWYRQTLGQGPEFLTYFQNEAQLEKSRLLSDRFSAERPKGSFSTLEIQRTEQGDSAMYLCASSLGTAAQNEKLFFGSGTQLSVL.